This T cell receptor (beta chain) was identified in a study of early T cells in non-severe SARS-CoV-2 infection. Findings and limits, study-wide: The matching step, a VDJdb search, favored anti-spike CD8 responses and missed private and CD4 specificities.

This clonotype has a handful of counts. Its antigen remains unknown. Individual cDNA molecules received unique molecular identifiers. MiXCR, applied by TCRdb to the 5' RACE reads, yields one record per CDR3 protein. This table has tens of thousands of distinct CDR3 sequences, around 7.8% appearing once. This clonotype was obtained from an adult who was a healthcare worker with PCR-confirmed SARS-CoV-2 infection or an uninfected control (not recorded which). Sequencing was performed on whole blood.

CDR3 amino acids: CASRGQYHEQYF. The CDR3 DNA reads as TGTGCCAGCCGCGGTCAGTATCACGAGCAGTACTTC. This chain connects TRBV11-2 to TRBJ2-7; D is uncertain. CDR1 and CDR2 (germline): SGHAT, FQNNGV. CDR3 length: 12 amino acids. Between the trimmed V and J ends, which lost 8 bases and 5 bases, there was a span of 13 bases.